This TCR beta chain was retrieved from a study of blood T cell repertoires in COVID-19. Whole-study context: Acute and convalescent COVID-19 samples came from the United States, Italy and Spain. PBMCs, B-cell-depleted T cells, or T cells provided the cDNA or gDNA that made up the material.

The CDR3 runs 13 residues. CDR1 is ENHRY and CDR2 is SYGVKD in the germline V gene. The V segment lost 6 bases and the J segment 7 bases; nucleotides outside the gene matches: 4. This clone was recorded only once. Study processing details: Researchers report that nucleated cell counts were estimated from reference gene primer amplification. The repertoire was sequenced with immunoSEQ multiplex PCR; TCRdb's copy has only in-frame clones and lacks some. That table gives V, J and clone size, and the DNA gave D and trimming. The table lists 80,000 to 100,000 clones, nearly 95% of them singletons. This chain links TRBV10-3 with TRBJ1-5; 9 bases align to TRBD1. The sample comprised peripheral blood. This sequence was found in a human donor with active COVID-19. The donor label of this sample is uncertain. The CDR3 is CAIRGQGTQPQHF. The CDR3 region has the DNA TGTGCCATCAGGGGACAGGGTACGCAGCCCCAGCATTTT.